The 23 T cell receptor beta chains given below trace back to one sample, sequenced in a study of vaccination and CD4 T cells after COVID-19. Treatment noted: approximately nine-day PBMC culture with coronavirus spike peptide pools or control peptides (ViraFEST assay). What these receptors recognize is not known. An Oncomine TCR Beta short-read assay was used to sequence the DNA from cultured CD4+ T cells. TCRdb itself ran the PCR reads through MiXCR, one entry per CDR3 protein. In the table there are approximately 10,000 distinct CDR3 sequences, around 75% of which are singletons. Sequences were obtained from CD4+ T cells from blood, cultured in vitro. All receptors derive from a human donor who had recovered from COVID-19.

This chain connects TRBV3-1 to TRBJ2-3, with D maybe TRBD1 (5 bases). The CDR3 has 16 amino acids. V gave up 1 base and J gave up 5 bases, with 16 bases separating them. Germline V CDR1 and CDR2: LGHDT, YNNKEL (reference sequence). The CDR3 nucleotides are TGTGCCAGCAGCCAAGCCCCGGGCAGGGCATTAGATACGCAGTATTTT. Encoded protein: CASSQAPGRALDTQYF.

The chain couples TRBV19 to TRBJ1-5, with D possibly TRBD1 on 5 matching bases. The V end was cut by 4 bases, the J end by 6 bases, with 13 bases between. This CDR3 has 14 residues. Germline CDR1 LNHDA, CDR2 SQIVND (reference sequence). The CDR3 nucleotides read TGTGCCAGTAGTACAGGGCTTGGAAGTCAGCCCCAGCATTTT. Encoded protein: CASSTGLGSQPQHF. The whole variable domain, remainder taken from reference TRBV19 and TRBJ1-5, is DGGITQSPKYLFRKEGQNVTLSCEQNLNHDAMYWYRQDPGQGLRLIYYSQIVNDFQKGDIAEGYSVSREKKESFPLTVTSAQKNPTAFYLCASSTGLGSQPQHFGDGTRLSIL.

In this sample, this clonotype turned up once. V gene TRBV28 combines with J gene TRBJ1-2; 12 nucleotides line up with TRBD1. V lost 4 bases to trimming and J lost 7 bases; unmatched junction nucleotides: 10. Germline V lookup: CDR1 MDHEN, CDR2 SYDVKM. The CDR3 is made up of 16 amino acids. CDR3: CASSYTGTGGYIGYTF. In nucleotides, the CDR3 is TGTGCCAGCAGTTACACCGGGACAGGGGGCTATATTGGCTACACCTTC.

The chain links TRBV11-2 to TRBJ2-7; TRBD2 might be the D (5 bases). This CDR3 has 14 residues. Germline V lookup: CDR1 SGHAT, CDR2 FQNNGV. The germline V and J ends were trimmed by 2 bases and 3 bases, with 11 bases remaining between them. CDR3 DNA: TGTGCCAGCAGCTTACGGACTCGGGACTACGAGCAGTACTTC. It codes for CASSLRTRDYEQYF.

The chain employs TRBV2 and TRBJ1-6, with 8 nucleotides matching TRBD1. Losses at the gene ends were 6 bases for V and 6 bases for J; bases not matched to a gene: 4. The CDR3 spans 14 residues. Germline CDR1 and CDR2: SNHLY and FYNNEI. DNA for the CDR3: TGTGCCAGCAGGACCGACAGGGGTAATTCACCCCTCCACTTT. Amino acid sequence: CASRTDRGNSPLHF.

For the CDR3, the DNA is TGTGCCACCCGGCGAGACGGGGCCGGAGCCTCATTAGGGGAGCTGTTTTTT. Translated: CATRRDGAGASLGELFF. V and J are TRBV15 and TRBJ2-2, with D perhaps being TRBD1 or TRBD2 (5 bases each). V shed 8 bases and J shed 8 bases, with 27 bases lying between them. The CDR3 sequence is 17 residues long. Germline CDR1 and CDR2: LNHNV and YYDKDF (reference sequence).

This sequence joins TRBV6-5 and TRBJ1-6, with D unclear. The V end lost 3 bases, the J end lost 7 bases, and 13 bases lay between the germline ends. Germline V lookup: CDR1 MNHEY, CDR2 SVGAGI. The CDR3 covers 15 residues. CDR3: CASSYGSSQNSPLHF. The CDR3 DNA follows: TGTGCCAGCAGTTATGGAAGTTCTCAGAATTCACCCCTCCACTTT.

The rearrangement uses TRBV12-3 or TRBV12-4 and TRBJ1-4, with unresolved D. V was clipped by 2 bases and J by 4 bases, with 8 bases between them. The CDR3 totals 14 residues. CDR3 sequence: CASSLMSSNEKLFF. CDR3 nucleotides: TGTGCCAGCAGTTTAATGTCCAGTAATGAAAAACTGTTTTTT.

The chain combines TRBV6-2 or TRBV6-3 with TRBJ1-1; the match to TRBD1 covers 8 bases. This CDR3 has 16 amino acids. The germline V gene encodes CDR1 MNHEY and CDR2 SVGEGT. With V trimmed by 1 base and J by 2 bases, 6 bases remained unmatched. The CDR3 is CASSYLGTGHNTEAFF. CDR3 DNA sequence: TGTGCCAGCAGTTACTTGGGGACAGGACATAACACTGAAGCTTTCTTT.

This clonotype was seen a handful of times. The V call is TRBV6-1, the J call TRBJ2-2; D could derive from TRBD1 or TRBD2 (5 bases each). The ends were cut back, 7 bases at V and 0 bases at J, with 18 bases in the middle. This CDR3 comprises 17 residues. In germline, CDR1 is MNHNS, CDR2 SASEGT. CDR3 protein: CASNPGRRGPNTGELFF. DNA of the CDR3: TGTGCCAGCAACCCAGGACGTCGGGGCCCGAACACCGGGGAGCTGTTTTTT.

Worth noting for this clonotype: Given a much more abundant clone one base away, this may be a read error. The chain joins TRBV12-3 or TRBV12-4 to TRBJ2-3; D is perhaps TRBD2 (6 bases). CDR3 length: 15 residues. V was cut by 2 bases and J by 6 bases, with 15 bases left in between. The CDR3 nucleotides read TGTGCCAGCAGTTTAAAAGCGGGCTGGGGGGATACGCAGTATTTT. Protein: CASSLKAGWGDTQYF.

This rearrangement joins TRBV6-2 or TRBV6-3 to TRBJ2-2; no clear D gene. V lost 6 bases and J lost 6, with 8 bases in between. This CDR3 has 12 residues. CDR1 MNHEY and CDR2 SVGEGT come from the germline V gene. CDR3 in DNA: TGTGCCAGCAGCCGGGTCTCCGGGGAGCTGTTTTTT. Protein: CASSRVSGELFF.

This clonotype turned up a few times. This rearrangement joins TRBV19 to TRBJ1-5; D remains ambiguous. Trimming removed 3 bases at V and 3 bases at J, with 3 bases between. The CDR3 spans 12 residues. CDR1 is LNHDA, CDR2 SQIVND, per germline (reference sequence). The CDR3 loop is CASSINNQPQHF. In nucleotides, the CDR3 is TGTGCCAGTAGTATTAACAATCAGCCCCAGCATTTT.

This clonotype is labeled medium-sized. The gene calls are TRBV12-3 or TRBV12-4 and TRBJ2-1; 9 bases are a match to TRBD2. V shed 0 bases and J 7 bases; nucleotides not matched to a gene: 4. The CDR3 extends over 15 amino acids. CDR3 region: CASSLAGTSLNEQFF. DNA for the CDR3: TGTGCCAGCAGTTTAGCCGGGACTAGCCTTAATGAGCAGTTCTTC.

The chain links TRBV12-5 to TRBJ1-6, with 7 bases fitting TRBD1. Trimming removed 5 bases from V and 4 bases from J; junction bases left unmatched: 5. The germline CDR1 and CDR2 sequences are LGHNT and FRNRAP. The CDR3 loop spans 15 amino acids. The CDR3 bases are TGTGCTAGTGGTCCCGGGACAGCTTATAATTCACCCCTCCACTTT. Protein product: CASGPGTAYNSPLHF. The whole variable domain, remainder taken from reference TRBV12-5 and TRBJ1-6, is DARVTQTPRHKVTEMGQEVTMRCQPILGHNTVFWYRQTMMQGLELLAYFRNRAPLDDSGMPKDRFSAEMPDATLATLKIQPSEPRDSAVYFCASGPGTAYNSPLHFGNGTRLTVT.

This rearrangement joins TRBV7-9 to TRBJ1-2, with unresolved D. Germline V gene sequence: CDR1 SEHNR, CDR2 FQNEAQ (reference sequence). The germline V and J ends were trimmed by 0 bases and 4 bases, with 12 bases remaining between them. The CDR3 contains 15 residues. The CDR3 DNA follows: TGTGCCAGCAGCTTAGCTCAGGCAGCCGTCTATGGCTACACCTTC. Amino acids: CASSLAQAAVYGYTF.

V usage is TRBV6-1 and J usage is TRBJ1-5; 9 bases are shared with TRBD1. J gave up 5 bases and V 6 bases, and 5 bases lay outside the gene matches. This CDR3 has 14 residues. Germline V gene lookup returns CDR1 MNHNS and CDR2 SASEGT. CDR3 region: CASSPDRGYQPQHF. The CDR3 region has the DNA TGTGCCAGCAGCCCGGACAGGGGATATCAGCCCCAGCATTTT.

The CDR3, as DNA: TGTGCCAGCAGCTTTGTGGGGGAACTCTATGGCTACACCTTC. It yields the protein CASSFVGELYGYTF. The chain links TRBV7-3 to TRBJ1-2, with D perhaps TRBD1 (5 bases). Germline values: CDR1 SGHTA, CDR2 FQGTGA. Trimming removed 3 bases at V and 4 bases at J, with 12 bases between. This CDR3 is 14 amino acids long.

This sequence joins TRBV19 and TRBJ1-5; a possible D gene is TRBD1 (5 bases). Germline assignment: CDR1 LNHDA and CDR2 SQIVND (reference sequence). The V and J ends lost 0 bases and 0 bases respectively, with 12 bases between them. This CDR3 has 17 residues. CDR3 DNA: TGTGCCAGTAGTATAGACGACAGAAAGTATAGCAATCAGCCCCAGCATTTT. Translated: CASSIDDRKYSNQPQHF.

The rearrangement joins TRBV4-2 to TRBJ2-3, with 8 bases identical to TRBD2. The CDR3 loop spans 14 amino acids. The germline CDR1 and CDR2 sequences are LGHNA and YNFKEQ. Trimming at V came to 4 bases and at J to 0 bases, leaving 0 bases not matched to a gene. The CDR3 DNA reads TGTGCCAGCAGCCCGGGAGGGAGCACAGATACGCAGTATTTT. This translates into CASSPGGSTDTQYF.

This rearrangement joins TRBV24-1 to TRBJ2-2, with a tentative D call TRBD2 (6 bases). Trimming removed 10 bases from V and 0 bases from J, with 8 bases in between. The CDR3 covers 13 residues. CDR1 is KGHDR, CDR2 SFDVKD, per germline. The DNA of the CDR3 is TGTGCCACGCGGGAAGCGAACACCGGGGAGCTGTTTTTT. It codes for CATREANTGELFF.

This clonotype was observed a few times. The chain carries TRBV2 and TRBJ1-2, with D possibly matching TRBD1 (5 bases). Trimming cost V 2 bases and J 13 bases, with 14 bases left between them. Germline loops: CDR1 SNHLY, CDR2 FYNNEI. The CDR3 consists of 12 residues. The CDR3 is CASSETGRVRTF. The CDR3 DNA reads TGTGCCAGCAGTGAAACAGGAAGGGTCCGCACCTTC.

This chain uses TRBV19 with TRBJ2-5, with 9 bases aligning to TRBD2. The germline V gene has CDR1 LNHDA and CDR2 SQIVND (reference sequence). J was trimmed by 5 bases and V by 3 bases; bases with no gene match: 10. The CDR3 covers 16 residues. DNA of the CDR3: TGTGCCAGTAGTATGTTTCTAGCGGGAATAAGGGAGACCCAGTACTTC. Its translation: CASSMFLAGIRETQYF.